These 31 T cell receptor beta chains were all obtained from the same sample, sequenced in a study of CD8+ T cells in alopecia areata. The sequencing template was cDNA reverse transcribed from extracted RNA. Assay used: immunoSEQ multiplex PCR; TCRdb lists only in-frame clones, some missing. The top ten hold approximately 18% of the sample, which has approximately 30,000 clones, around two thirds seen once. Material for sequencing was NKG2D-high CD8+ T cells sorted from blood. The receptor source for this set is a human donor with alopecia areata.

This chain connects TRBV4-3 to TRBJ1-1; the D is unclear. The CDR3 length is 17 residues. The V gene's germline CDR1 is LGHNA and CDR2 YSLEER. The germline V and J ends were trimmed by 1 base and 1 base, with 16 bases remaining between them. Here the CDR3 reads CASSQAVGWPQNTEAFF. The CDR3 DNA sequence: TGCGCCAGCAGCCAAGCTGTAGGTTGGCCACAGAACACTGAAGCTTTCTTT.

The table lists this clone with a few counts. The V and J genes are TRBV4-1 and TRBJ2-1; the match to TRBD2 covers 8 bases. CDR3 length: 17 amino acids. The J segment lost 5 bases and the V segment lost 3 bases, leaving 12 bases of the junction unmatched. Looked up from germline, CDR1 is MGHRA and CDR2 is YSYEKL. In DNA, the CDR3 is TGCGCCAGCAGCCACCCCCCAAGCGGGAGAACAAACAATGAGCAGTTCTTC. Its translation: CASSHPPSGRTNNEQFF.

This chain uses TRBV2 with TRBJ2-7; D possibly corresponds to TRBD1 (6 bases). Germline V gene lookup returns CDR1 SNHLY and CDR2 FYNNEI. The CDR3 is 12 amino acids. V lost 11 bases and J 2 bases, leaving 13 bases between the germline ends. This CDR3 reads CAVQGATYEQYF. The CDR3 DNA reads TGTGCCGTACAGGGTGCTACCTACGAGCAGTACTTC.

The chain employs TRBV28 and TRBJ2-7, with D possibly called TRBD1 or TRBD2 (5 bases each). Germline CDR1 MDHEN, CDR2 SYDVKM. Deletions cut 3 bases from V and 5 bases from J, with 23 bases between. The CDR3 runs to 17 residues. The DNA of the CDR3 is TGTGCCAGCAGTTTTATTTTCAGGGCGGGCGCAGAGAACGAGCAGTACTTC. It codes for CASSFIFRAGAENEQYF.

The J gene is TRBJ1-5, the V gene TRBV29-1, with a tentative D call TRBD1 (5 bases). The CDR3 covers 14 residues. The V and J ends lost 7 bases and 4 bases respectively, with 17 bases between them. Germline V gene data show CDR1 as SQVTM and CDR2 as ANQGSEA. The CDR3 region has the DNA TGCAGCGGGCAGGATCCGGGACCGAATCAGCCCCAGCATTTT. Translation gives CSGQDPGPNQPQHF.

This sequence joins TRBV27 and TRBJ2-2; the D is unclear. Germline assignment: CDR1 MNHEY and CDR2 SMNVEV (reference sequence). V lost 5 bases, J lost 3 bases, and 4 bases lay in between. This CDR3 has 12 amino acids. This chain's CDR3 is CASSPYTGELFF. CDR3 nucleotide sequence: TGTGCCAGCAGTCCCTACACCGGGGAGCTGTTTTTT.

This clone was found once. J is TRBJ2-1 and V is TRBV4-1; 10 bases are a match to TRBD2. V lost 4 bases and J lost 4; bases outside the gene matches: 4. Per the germline V gene, CDR1 is MGHRA and CDR2 is YSYEKL. The length of the CDR3 is 15 residues. The CDR3 sequence is CASSLLAGVYNEQFF. The CDR3 DNA is TGCGCCAGCAGCCTGCTAGCGGGGGTTTACAATGAGCAGTTCTTC.

This clone showed up just a few times. The J gene is TRBJ2-3, the V gene TRBV28; 14 bases line up with TRBD2. The CDR3 has 18 amino acids. With V trimmed by 5 bases and J by 3 bases, 10 bases remained unmatched. Germline V lookup: CDR1 MDHEN, CDR2 SYDVKM. CDR3 DNA sequence: TGTGCCAGCAGTATCGGGACTAGCGGGAGCGCCAGGACAGATACGCAGTATTTT. Amino acids: CASSIGTSGSARTDTQYF. The complete variable domain, with remaining parts taken from reference TRBV28 and TRBJ2-3, reads DVKVTQSSRYLVKRTGEKVFLECVQDMDHENMFWYRQDPGLGLRLIYFSYDVKMKEKGDIPEGYSVSREKKERFSLILESASTNQTSMYLCASSIGTSGSARTDTQYFGPGTRLTVL.

This clone has just a few counts. Other DNA sequences in this sample translate to the same CDR3. Here the CDR3 DNA reads TGCGCCAGCAGGAACAGGGGGATCGACACCGGGGAGCTGTTTTTT. It yields the protein CASRNRGIDTGELFF. V usage is TRBV4-1 and J usage is TRBJ2-2, with TRBD1 matching over 8 bases. The germline V gene has CDR1 MGHRA and CDR2 YSYEKL. Trimming at V came to 6 bases and at J to 3 bases, leaving 6 bases not matched to a gene. This CDR3 contains 15 residues.

This rearrangement joins TRBV28 to TRBJ2-3; D is uncertain. Trimming cost V 1 base and J 0 bases, with 5 bases left between them. The CDR3 has 14 residues. From germline, CDR1 is MDHEN and CDR2 SYDVKM. CDR3 region: CASSLYGSTDTQYF. The CDR3 DNA is TGTGCCAGCAGTTTATACGGGAGCACAGATACGCAGTATTTT.

The V call is TRBV5-4, the J call TRBJ2-7, with D perhaps given as TRBD1 or TRBD2 (5 bases each). The CDR3 extends over 15 amino acids. V was cut by 1 base and J by 2 bases, with 13 bases left in between. CDR1 is SGHNT, CDR2 YYREEE, per germline (reference sequence). The CDR3 nucleotides are TGTGCCAGCAGCTTGAAAATCGGGGCAGCCTACGAGCAGTACTTC. This gives the protein CASSLKIGAAYEQYF.

The rearrangement uses TRBV6-1 and TRBJ2-7, with D perhaps matching TRBD1 (6 bases). The CDR3 extends over 15 amino acids. The germline V gene encodes CDR1 MNHNS and CDR2 SASEGT. V lost 7 bases and J 1 base, leaving 17 bases between the germline ends. For the CDR3, the DNA is TGTGCCAGCACCGGGCTGAGGGACATTTCCTACGAGCAGTACTTC. This translates into CASTGLRDISYEQYF.

This chain uses TRBV27 with TRBJ2-7; D gene ambiguous. This CDR3 is 13 amino acids long. V was cut by 1 base and J by 3 bases, with 7 bases left in between. The germline V gene has CDR1 MNHEY and CDR2 SMNVEV (reference sequence). DNA of the CDR3: TGTGCCAGCAGTTTATTCATGGGCTACGAGCAGTACTTC. This codes for CASSLFMGYEQYF.

The chain combines TRBV6-5 with TRBJ2-2, with D tentatively TRBD1 or TRBD2 (6 bases each). This CDR3 is built from 16 residues. Germline lookup yields CDR1 MNHEY and CDR2 SVGAGI. V lost 0 bases, J lost 7 bases, and 15 bases lay in between. The CDR3 is CASSYSSGGLLGELFF. The CDR3 DNA reads TGTGCCAGCAGTTACTCGAGTGGGGGGCTTCTCGGGGAGCTGTTTTTT.

This clone was seen a handful of times. The V gene is TRBV2, the J gene TRBJ2-1; D possibly uses TRBD1 or TRBD2 (7 bases each). CDR1 and CDR2 from the germline V gene are SNHLY and FYNNEI. V was shortened by 5 bases and J by 9 bases, with 14 bases between the two germline ends. CDR3 length: 13 amino acids. The CDR3 coding sequence is TGTGCCAGCAGTTTAGACAGGGAGGGTGAGCAGTTCTTC. Protein sequence: CASSLDREGEQFF.

V and J are TRBV2 and TRBJ2-1, with 11 bases that match TRBD1. The J segment lost 5 bases and the V segment lost 8 bases, leaving 8 bases of the junction unmatched. The CDR3 contains 15 residues. Germline V gene data show CDR1 as SNHLY and CDR2 as FYNNEI. In DNA form, the CDR3 reads TGTGCCAGCGAGTTAGGGACAGGGGGTCACAATGAGCAGTTCTTC. Its translation is CASELGTGGHNEQFF.

The rearrangement links TRBV28 to TRBJ2-1; D is uncertain. With 7 bases removed from V and 4 bases from J, the gap between germline ends came to 5 bases. The CDR3 is made up of 11 amino acids. Germline values: CDR1 MDHEN, CDR2 SYDVKM. CDR3 DNA sequence: TGTGCCAGCAACCTGTACAATGAGCAGTTCTTC. The encoded protein is CASNLYNEQFF.

CDR3 nucleotide sequence: TGTGCCAGCAGCGTAGAGGGAGCCGTCGTGGAGACCCAGTACTTC. As protein: CASSVEGAVVETQYF. The rearrangement joins TRBV9 to TRBJ2-5, with a possible D match to TRBD2 (5 bases). Trimming pared 0 bases from V and 5 bases from J, leaving 14 bases between. The CDR3 is made up of 15 amino acids. The germline CDR1 and CDR2 sequences are SGDLS and YYNGEE.

The chain employs TRBV6-5 and TRBJ1-4; D not resolved. CDR1 MNHEY and CDR2 SVGAGI come from the germline V gene. V was pared by 5 bases and J by 12 bases, with 13 bases between. This CDR3 is 12 amino acids long. CDR3 protein: CASSNDLGELFF. The CDR3 DNA sequence: TGTGCCAGCAGTAACGACCTCGGGGAACTGTTTTTT.

The V and J genes are TRBV27 and TRBJ2-7; the D is unclear. The germline V gene has CDR1 MNHEY and CDR2 SMNVEV (reference sequence). Trimming cost V 7 bases and J 0 bases, with 7 bases left between them. The CDR3 is made up of 12 amino acids. The CDR3 coding sequence is TGTGCCAGCATGGGATCCTCCTACGAGCAGTACTTC. Translating it yields CASMGSSYEQYF.

The count of this clone is one. The chain recombines TRBV5-1 with TRBJ2-1; 9 bases are shared with TRBD1. The CDR3 totals 14 residues. Unmatched junction bases numbered 5, after V lost 4 bases and J lost 6 bases. Germline-derived CDR1 and CDR2 are SGHRS and YFSETQ. The DNA for the CDR3 is TGCGCCAGCAGCACTGGACAGGGGCGCAATGAGCAGTTCTTC. Protein product: CASSTGQGRNEQFF.

This chain joins TRBV6-5 and TRBJ2-1, with D unclear. CDR3 length equals 13 residues. V lost 0 bases, J lost 3 bases, and 3 bases lay in between. CDR1 is MNHEY, CDR2 SVGAGI, per germline. The CDR3, as DNA: TGTGCCAGCAGTTACTCCAGCTACAATGAGCAGTTCTTC. Translated, it gives CASSYSSYNEQFF.

In this sample, this clone turned up a few times. The chain joins TRBV10-3 to TRBJ2-7, with D possibly being TRBD2 (7 bases). Trimming removed 2 bases from V and 6 bases from J, with 20 bases in between. In germline, CDR1 is ENHRY, CDR2 SYGVKD. The CDR3 contains 16 residues. CDR3 in amino acids: CAISEMGGQGRGEQYF. The CDR3 coding sequence is TGTGCCATCAGTGAGATGGGGGGGCAGGGACGAGGCGAGCAGTACTTC.

The V gene is TRBV5-4, the J gene TRBJ2-7; TRBD2 matches 13 bases. The CDR3 is 17 residues long. Germline assignment: CDR1 SGHNT and CDR2 YYREEE (reference sequence). V dropped 4 bases and J dropped 6; count of bases not matched to a gene: 13. The CDR3 sequence is CASSAKLAGGLFAEQYF. DNA for the CDR3: TGTGCCAGCAGCGCAAAACTAGCGGGAGGGCTCTTCGCCGAGCAGTACTTC.

This clone was picked up a small number of times. The rearrangement joins TRBV28 to TRBJ2-2, with TRBD2 matching 12 bases. This CDR3 has 16 residues. Germline V gene sequence: CDR1 MDHEN, CDR2 SYDVKM. V trimming: 6 bases; J trimming: 5 bases; junction bases outside the gene matches: 7. The CDR3 DNA sequence: TGTGCCAGCAGCACCGCTAGCGGGGGGGCGACCGGGGAGCTGTTTTTT. It encodes CASSTASGGATGELFF.

The V call is TRBV2, the J call TRBJ2-7; D is possibly TRBD1 or TRBD2 (5 bases each). CDR1 and CDR2 from the germline V gene are SNHLY and FYNNEI. Trimming cost V 8 bases and J 4 bases, with 15 bases left between them. This CDR3 comprises 13 residues. CDR3 protein: CASEGITRYEQYF. CDR3 DNA sequence: TGTGCCAGCGAGGGGATTACGCGTTACGAGCAGTACTTC.

This chain links TRBV27 with TRBJ2-3; TRBD2 might be the D (6 bases). The germline gives CDR1 MNHEY, CDR2 SMNVEV (reference sequence). Trimming pared 4 bases from V and 6 bases from J, leaving 14 bases between. The CDR3 contains 14 residues. The CDR3 sequence is CASSSGLPVDTQYF. DNA for the CDR3: TGTGCCAGCAGTTCGGGACTTCCCGTGGATACGCAGTATTTT.

The rearrangement joins TRBV7-6 to TRBJ2-7; the D gene is possibly TRBD2 (6 bases). Germline values: CDR1 SGHVS, CDR2 FNYEAQ. V was cut by 5 bases and J by 9 bases, with 23 bases left in between. This CDR3 region has 15 residues. The CDR3 bases are TGTGCCAGCAGCCCCCATGAGGCGGTGGGGGGAGTGCAGTACTTC. It is translated as CASSPHEAVGGVQYF.

The genes are TRBV7-8 and TRBJ2-2, with D hard to call. V lost 5 bases to trimming and J lost 5 bases, with 15 bases between them. CDR3 size: 15 residues. Germline CDR1 SGHVS, CDR2 FQNEAQ. The CDR3 coding sequence is TGTGCCAGCAGCCATAGGGTCAGATTGACCGGGGAGCTGTTTTTT. The encoded protein is CASSHRVRLTGELFF.

The chain combines TRBV7-8 with TRBJ2-5; D may be TRBD1 (5 bases). Germline loops: CDR1 SGHVS, CDR2 FQNEAQ. The V end lost 5 bases, the J end lost 2 bases, and 18 bases lay between the germline ends. The CDR3 covers 16 residues. The CDR3, as DNA: TGTGCCAGCAGCCGCAAAAATCGACAGCTTCAAGAGACCCAGTACTTC. It is translated as CASSRKNRQLQETQYF.

The chain links TRBV4-3 to TRBJ2-7, with 7 bases matching TRBD1. The length of the CDR3 is 15 residues. V dropped 2 bases and J dropped 4; count of bases not matched to a gene: 8. Germline assignment: CDR1 LGHNA and CDR2 YSLEER. CDR3 sequence reads: CASSQYSRDSYEQYF. Here the CDR3 DNA reads TGCGCCAGCAGCCAATACTCACGGGACAGTTACGAGCAGTACTTC.